These 10 T cell receptor beta chains came from one sample sequenced in a study of human T cells and chemical hapten exposure. It was from unfractionated whole blood that total RNA was extracted. In TCRdb, the 5' RACE reads were re-called with MiXCR into one record per CDR3 protein. The data show 130,000 or so distinct CDR3 sequences, 4.1% seen once. The receptor set was obtained from a female donor in good health.

This clonotype was counted at least ten times. V gene TRBV5-4 combines with J gene TRBJ2-1, with TRBD2 matching 10 bases. The germline gives CDR1 SGHNT, CDR2 YYREEE (reference sequence). The CDR3 covers 16 residues. V dropped 4 bases and J dropped 2; count of bases not matched to a gene: 6. As DNA, the CDR3 is TGTGCCAGCAGCCGCGGGACTAGCGCAACCTACAATGAGCAGTTCTTC. It specifies CASSRGTSATYNEQFF.

The sample holds many counts of this clonotype. V and J are TRBV7-9 and TRBJ1-1; TRBD1 is a possible D gene (5 bases). V lost 4 bases and J 0 bases, leaving 18 bases between the germline ends. The CDR3 consists of 17 residues. Germline V gives CDR1 SEHNR, CDR2 FQNEAQ (reference sequence). The CDR3 nucleotides read TGTGCCAGCAGCTCAAGAGTGGGACCCTCCATGAACACTGAAGCTTTCTTT. It specifies CASSSRVGPSMNTEAFF. The variable domain in full, with the rest retrieved from reference TRBV7-9 and TRBJ1-1, is DTGVSQNPRHKITKRGQNVTFRCDPISEHNRLYWYRQTLGQGPEFLTYFQNEAQLEKSRLLSDRFSAERPKGSFSTLEIQRTEQGDSAMYLCASSSRVGPSMNTEAFFGQGTRLTVV.

This clonotype was counted ten times or more. This chain's CDR3 is CASTRLAGDTGELFF. DNA for the CDR3: TGTGCCAGCACCAGACTAGCGGGGGACACCGGGGAGCTGTTTTTT. The chain couples TRBV5-4 to TRBJ2-2; TRBD2 aligns across 12 bases. CDR3 length equals 15 residues. Germline V gene lookup returns CDR1 SGHNT and CDR2 YYREEE (reference sequence). V was pared by 6 bases and J by 3 bases, with 3 bases of the junction left unmatched.

This clonotype was counted between two and nine times. This chain links TRBV7-9 with TRBJ2-5, with D possibly matching TRBD2 (5 bases). The CDR3 is 13 amino acids. Germline CDR1 reads SEHNR; CDR2 reads FQNEAQ (reference sequence). V lost 6 bases and J lost 5, with 13 bases in between. In DNA form, the CDR3 reads TGTGCCAGCAGATACGCTGGCGGGGAGACCCAGTACTTC. Protein product: CASRYAGGETQYF.

This clonotype was detected ten times or more. This chain links TRBV28 with TRBJ2-7; 8 positions agree with TRBD1. The length of the CDR3 is 15 residues. From germline, CDR1 is MDHEN and CDR2 SYDVKM. Trimming cost V 1 base and J 3 bases; bases outside gene matches: 5. This CDR3 is CASSLSGGYIYEQYF. The CDR3 DNA sequence: TGTGCCAGCAGTTTATCAGGGGGCTATATCTACGAGCAGTACTTC.

This clonotype was counted at least ten times. This chain connects TRBV18 to TRBJ1-6, with D unclear. CDR1 and CDR2 from the germline V gene are KGHSH and LQKENI. V was cut by 0 bases and J by 9 bases, with 9 bases left in between. The CDR3 totals 14 residues. CDR3: CASSPPVSSSPLHF. The CDR3 coding sequence is TGTGCCAGCTCACCACCGGTGTCGAGTTCACCCCTCCACTTT.

The J gene is TRBJ1-1, the V gene TRBV6-4; maybe TRBD1 (5 bases). The V end lost 6 bases, the J end lost 3 bases, and 17 bases lay between the germline ends. From germline, CDR1 is MRHNA and CDR2 SNTAGT. This CDR3 is built from 15 residues. CDR3: CASSRRGGEDTEAFF. The CDR3, as DNA: TGTGCCAGCAGCCGGAGGGGAGGGGAAGACACTGAAGCTTTCTTT.

This clonotype was detected a few times. This chain links TRBV5-1 with TRBJ2-3; 13 bases align to TRBD2. CDR1 is SGHRS, CDR2 YFSETQ, per germline. Unmatched junction bases numbered 8, after V lost 6 bases and J lost 4 bases. This CDR3 has 16 residues. The CDR3 sequence is CASTTDGLAGADTQYF. CDR3 in DNA: TGCGCCAGCACCACTGACGGACTAGCGGGGGCAGATACGCAGTATTTT.

Concerning this clonotype: Given a much more abundant clone one base away, this may be a read error. The CDR3 carries no conserved terminal phenylalanine or tryptophan, so it likely arises from a read error. The chain has TRBV14 and TRBJ1-6; 9 bases fit TRBD1. Germline CDR1 reads SGHDN; CDR2 reads FVKESK. With V trimmed by 4 bases and J by 6 bases, 7 bases remained unmatched. CDR3 length: 16 amino acids. In nucleotides, the CDR3 is TGTGCCAGCAGCCTTTTAACAGGGGGCAGTAATTCACCCCTCCACTTG. This translates into CASSLLTGGSNSPLHL.

This clonotype was picked up a small number of times. The V and J genes are TRBV7-9 and TRBJ2-7; D is possibly TRBD2 (5 bases). This CDR3 contains 14 residues. With 1 base removed from V and 5 bases from J, the gap between germline ends came to 12 bases. The germline V gene encodes CDR1 SEHNR and CDR2 FQNEAQ (reference sequence). The CDR3 region is CASSLVGGVDEQYF. In DNA form, the CDR3 reads TGTGCCAGCAGCTTAGTTGGAGGAGTTGACGAGCAGTACTTC.